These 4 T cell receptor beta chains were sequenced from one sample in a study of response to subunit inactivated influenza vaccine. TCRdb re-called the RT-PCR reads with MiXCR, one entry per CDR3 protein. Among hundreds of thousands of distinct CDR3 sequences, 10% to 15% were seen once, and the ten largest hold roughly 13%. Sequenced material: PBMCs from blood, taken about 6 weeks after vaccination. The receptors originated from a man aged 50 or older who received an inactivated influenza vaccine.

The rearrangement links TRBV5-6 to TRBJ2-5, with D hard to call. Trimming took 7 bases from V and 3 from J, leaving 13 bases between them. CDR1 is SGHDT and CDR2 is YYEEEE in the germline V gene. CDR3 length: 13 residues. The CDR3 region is CASETNNEETQYF. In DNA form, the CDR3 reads TGTGCCAGCGAGACGAATAACGAAGAGACCCAGTACTTC.

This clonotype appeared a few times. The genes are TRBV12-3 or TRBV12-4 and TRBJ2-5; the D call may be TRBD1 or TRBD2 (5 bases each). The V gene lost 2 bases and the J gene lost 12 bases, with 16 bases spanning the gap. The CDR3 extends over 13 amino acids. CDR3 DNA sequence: TGTGCCAGCAGTTTATCCTCCGGGGCGCCGGAGTACTTC. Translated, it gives CASSLSSGAPEYF.

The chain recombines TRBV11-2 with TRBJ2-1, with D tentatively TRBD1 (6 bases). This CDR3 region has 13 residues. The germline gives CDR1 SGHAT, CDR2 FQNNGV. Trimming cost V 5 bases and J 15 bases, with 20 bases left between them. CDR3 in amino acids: CASSLSPGTRGFF. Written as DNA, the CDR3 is TGTGCCAGCAGCCTCTCCCCAGGGACAAGGGGGTTCTTC.

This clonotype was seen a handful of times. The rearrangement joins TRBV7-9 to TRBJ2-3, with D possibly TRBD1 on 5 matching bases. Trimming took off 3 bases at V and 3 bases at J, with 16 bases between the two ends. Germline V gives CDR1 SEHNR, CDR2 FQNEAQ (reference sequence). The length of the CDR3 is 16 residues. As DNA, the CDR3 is TGTGCCAGCAGCTTGGATCTAACAGGAAGGACAGATACGCAGTATTTT. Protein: CASSLDLTGRTDTQYF.